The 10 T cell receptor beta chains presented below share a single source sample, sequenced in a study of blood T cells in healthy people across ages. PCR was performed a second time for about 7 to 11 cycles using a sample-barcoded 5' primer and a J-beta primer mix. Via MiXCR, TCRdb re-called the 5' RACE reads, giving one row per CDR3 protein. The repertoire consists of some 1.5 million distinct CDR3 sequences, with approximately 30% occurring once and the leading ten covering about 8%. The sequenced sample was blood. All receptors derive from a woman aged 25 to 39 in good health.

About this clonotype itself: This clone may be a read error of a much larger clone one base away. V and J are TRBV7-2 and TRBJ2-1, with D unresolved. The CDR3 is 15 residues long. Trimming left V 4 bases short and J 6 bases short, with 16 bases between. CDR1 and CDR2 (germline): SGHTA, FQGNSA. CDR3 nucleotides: TGTACCAGCAGCTCGGACCGTCGTCTGGGCAATGAGCAGTTCTTC. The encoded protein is CTSSSDRRLGNEQFF.

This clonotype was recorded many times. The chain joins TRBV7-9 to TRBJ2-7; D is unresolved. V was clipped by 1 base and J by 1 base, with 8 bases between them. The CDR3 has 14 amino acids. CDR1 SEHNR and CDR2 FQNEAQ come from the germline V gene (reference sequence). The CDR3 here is CASSLVGKSYEQYF. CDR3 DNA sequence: TGTGCCAGCAGCTTAGTCGGCAAGTCCTACGAGCAGTACTTC.

The DNA for the CDR3 is TGTGCCAGCAGCTTCGTAAGGGGCCCCTACAATGAGCAGTTCTTC. Residues: CASSFVRGPYNEQFF. The V call is TRBV7-2, the J call TRBJ2-1; tentative D call: TRBD1 (5 bases). Trimming took off 3 bases at V and 2 bases at J, with 11 bases between the two ends. The CDR3 is 15 amino acids. CDR1 is SGHTA, CDR2 FQGNSA, per germline.

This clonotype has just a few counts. The chain's CDR3 is CASSGAAAMNTEAFF. The CDR3 nucleotides are TGCGCCAGCTCAGGAGCCGCCGCCATGAACACTGAAGCTTTCTTT. The V and J genes are TRBV5-1 and TRBJ1-1; no firm D call. CDR3 size: 15 residues. V was trimmed by 7 bases and J by 0 bases, leaving 16 bases between them. The germline V gene encodes CDR1 SGHRS and CDR2 YFSETQ.

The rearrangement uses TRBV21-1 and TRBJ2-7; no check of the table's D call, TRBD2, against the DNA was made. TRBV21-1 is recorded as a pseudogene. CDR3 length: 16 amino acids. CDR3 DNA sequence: TGTGCCAGCAGTTTACCCGCTAGCGGACCAACTATACGGCAGTACTTC. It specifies CASSLPASGPTIRQYF.

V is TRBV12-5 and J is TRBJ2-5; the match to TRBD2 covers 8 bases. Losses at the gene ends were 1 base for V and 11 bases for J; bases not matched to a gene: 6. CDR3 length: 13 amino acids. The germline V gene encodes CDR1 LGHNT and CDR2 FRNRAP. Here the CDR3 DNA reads TGTGCTAGTGGTTTGGAGGCGGGAGGTGAGCAGTACTTC. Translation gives CASGLEAGGEQYF.

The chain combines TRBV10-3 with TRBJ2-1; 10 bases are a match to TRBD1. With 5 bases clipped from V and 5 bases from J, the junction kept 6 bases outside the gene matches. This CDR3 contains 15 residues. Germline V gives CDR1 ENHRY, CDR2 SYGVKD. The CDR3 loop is CAISPDRGPNNEQFF. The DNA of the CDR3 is TGTGCCATCAGTCCAGACAGGGGGCCCAACAATGAGCAGTTCTTC.

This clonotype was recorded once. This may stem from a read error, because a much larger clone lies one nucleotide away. CDR3 DNA: TGTGCCTGGAGATCGGTACCGACGTCCTGCGAGCAGTACTTC. Its translation: CAWRSVPTSCEQYF. The gene calls are TRBV30 and TRBJ2-5; D unclear. The DNA matches TRBJ2-7 better at its end, which makes the J call doubtful. Germline assignment: CDR1 GTSNPN and CDR2 SVGIG (reference sequence). The CDR3 is made up of 14 amino acids.

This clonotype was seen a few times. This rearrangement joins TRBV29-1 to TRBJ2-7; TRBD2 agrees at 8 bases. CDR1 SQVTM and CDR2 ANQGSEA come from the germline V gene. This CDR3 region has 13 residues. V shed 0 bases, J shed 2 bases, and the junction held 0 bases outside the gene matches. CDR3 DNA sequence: TGCAGCGTTGAAGAAGCGGGGGCCTACGAGCAGTACTTC. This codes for CSVEEAGAYEQYF.

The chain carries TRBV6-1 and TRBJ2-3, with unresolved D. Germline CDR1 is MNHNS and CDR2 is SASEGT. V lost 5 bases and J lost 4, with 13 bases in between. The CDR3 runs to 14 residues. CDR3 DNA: TGTGCCAGCAGTCCCTCGACGGGCCCAGATACGCAGTATTTT. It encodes CASSPSTGPDTQYF.